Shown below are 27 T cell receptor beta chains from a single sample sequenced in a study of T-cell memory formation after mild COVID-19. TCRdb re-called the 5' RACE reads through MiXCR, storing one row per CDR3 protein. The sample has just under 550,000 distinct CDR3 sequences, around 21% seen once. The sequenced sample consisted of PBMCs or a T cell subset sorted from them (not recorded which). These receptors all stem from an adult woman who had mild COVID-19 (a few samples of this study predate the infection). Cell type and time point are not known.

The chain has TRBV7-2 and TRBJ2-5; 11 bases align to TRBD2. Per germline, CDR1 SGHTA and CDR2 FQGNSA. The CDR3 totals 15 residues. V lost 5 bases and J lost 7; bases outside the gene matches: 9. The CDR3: CASSQTSGVPGTQYF. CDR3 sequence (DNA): TGTGCCAGCAGCCAGACTAGCGGGGTCCCGGGGACCCAGTACTTC. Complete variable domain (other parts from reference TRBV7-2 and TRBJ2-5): GAGVSQSPSNKVTEKGKDVELRCDPISGHTALYWYRQSLGQGLEFLIYFQGNSAPDKSGLPSDRFSAERTGGSVSTLTIQRTQQEDSAVYLCASSQTSGVPGTQYFGPGTRLLVL.

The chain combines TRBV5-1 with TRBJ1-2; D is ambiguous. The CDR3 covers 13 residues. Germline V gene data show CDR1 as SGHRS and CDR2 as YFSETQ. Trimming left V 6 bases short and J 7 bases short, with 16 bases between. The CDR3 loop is CASTRSGPSGYTF. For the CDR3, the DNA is TGCGCCAGCACGCGGTCCGGGCCGTCTGGCTACACCTTC.

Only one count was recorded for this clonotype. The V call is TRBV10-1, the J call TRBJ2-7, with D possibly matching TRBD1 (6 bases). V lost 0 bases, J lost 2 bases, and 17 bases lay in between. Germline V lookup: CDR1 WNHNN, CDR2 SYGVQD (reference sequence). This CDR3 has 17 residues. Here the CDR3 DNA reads TGCGCCAGCAGTGAGTCGGGGGACAACGCCCAAACCTACGAGCAGTACTTC. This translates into CASSESGDNAQTYEQYF.

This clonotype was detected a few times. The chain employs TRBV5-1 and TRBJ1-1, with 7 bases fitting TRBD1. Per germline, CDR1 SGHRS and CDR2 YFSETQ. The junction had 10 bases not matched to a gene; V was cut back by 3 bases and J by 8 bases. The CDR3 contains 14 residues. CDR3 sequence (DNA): TGCGCCAGCAGCTCGGGCCCCGACAGGGAGGAAGCTTTCTTT. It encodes CASSSGPDREEAFF.

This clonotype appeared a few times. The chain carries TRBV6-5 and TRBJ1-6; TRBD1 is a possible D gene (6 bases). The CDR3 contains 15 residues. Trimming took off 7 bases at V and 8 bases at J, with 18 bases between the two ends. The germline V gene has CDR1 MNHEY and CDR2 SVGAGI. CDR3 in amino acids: CASKTLQGTDSPLHF. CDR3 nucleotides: TGTGCCAGCAAAACCCTACAGGGTACGGATTCACCCCTCCACTTT.

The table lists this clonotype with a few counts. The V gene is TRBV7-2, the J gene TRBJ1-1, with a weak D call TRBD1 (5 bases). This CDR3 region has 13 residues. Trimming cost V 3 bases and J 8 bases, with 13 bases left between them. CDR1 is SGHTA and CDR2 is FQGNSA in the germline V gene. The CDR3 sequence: CASSFPNRGEAFF. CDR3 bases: TGTGCCAGCAGCTTCCCGAACCGGGGCGAAGCTTTCTTT.

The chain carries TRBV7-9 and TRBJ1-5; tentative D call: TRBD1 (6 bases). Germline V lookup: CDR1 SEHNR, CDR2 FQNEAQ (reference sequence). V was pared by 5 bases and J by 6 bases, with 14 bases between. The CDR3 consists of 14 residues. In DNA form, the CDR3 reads TGTGCCAGCAGCGAATACAGGGAAGGTCAGCCCCAGCATTTT. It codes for CASSEYREGQPQHF. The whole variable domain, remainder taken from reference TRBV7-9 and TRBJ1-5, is DTGVSQNPRHKITKRGQNVTFRCDPISEHNRLYWYRQTLGQGPEFLTYFQNEAQLEKSRLLSDRFSAERPKGSFSTLEIQRTEQGDSAMYLCASSEYREGQPQHFGDGTRLSIL.

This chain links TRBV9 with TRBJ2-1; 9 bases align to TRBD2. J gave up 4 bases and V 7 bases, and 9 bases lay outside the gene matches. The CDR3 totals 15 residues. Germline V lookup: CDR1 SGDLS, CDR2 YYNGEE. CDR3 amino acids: CASGPLAGSYNEQFF. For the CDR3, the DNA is TGTGCCAGCGGGCCTCTAGCGGGGTCGTACAATGAGCAGTTCTTC.

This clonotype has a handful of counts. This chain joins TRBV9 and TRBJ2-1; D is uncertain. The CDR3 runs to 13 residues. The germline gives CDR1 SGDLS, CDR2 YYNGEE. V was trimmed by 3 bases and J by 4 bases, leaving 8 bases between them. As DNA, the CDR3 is TGTGCCAGCAGCGCGCGGTTGTACAATGAGCAGTTCTTC. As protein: CASSARLYNEQFF.

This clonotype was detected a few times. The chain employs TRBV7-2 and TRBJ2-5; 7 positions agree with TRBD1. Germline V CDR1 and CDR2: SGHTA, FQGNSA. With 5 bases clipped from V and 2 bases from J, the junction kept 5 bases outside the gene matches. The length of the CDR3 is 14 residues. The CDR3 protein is CASSLDRRQETQYF. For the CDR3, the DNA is TGTGCCAGCAGCCTGGACAGGCGGCAAGAGACCCAGTACTTC.

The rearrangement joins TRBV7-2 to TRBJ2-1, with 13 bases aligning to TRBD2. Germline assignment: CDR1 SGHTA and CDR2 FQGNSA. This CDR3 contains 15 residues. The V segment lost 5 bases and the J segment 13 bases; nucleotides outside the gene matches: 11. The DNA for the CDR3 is TGTGCCAGCAGCAATAGCCCACTAGCGGGGGGGCACCAGTTCTTC. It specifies CASSNSPLAGGHQFF.

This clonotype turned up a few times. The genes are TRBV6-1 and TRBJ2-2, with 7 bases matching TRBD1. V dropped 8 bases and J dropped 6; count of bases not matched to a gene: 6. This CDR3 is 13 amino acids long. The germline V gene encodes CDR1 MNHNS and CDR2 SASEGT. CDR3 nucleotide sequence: TGTGCCAGCCGCCTCCAGGGGGCCGGGGAGCTGTTTTTT. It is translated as CASRLQGAGELFF.

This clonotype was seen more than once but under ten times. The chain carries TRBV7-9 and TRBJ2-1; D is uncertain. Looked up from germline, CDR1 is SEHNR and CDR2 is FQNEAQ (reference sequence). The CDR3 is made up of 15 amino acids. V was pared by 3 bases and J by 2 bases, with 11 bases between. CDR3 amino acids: CASSFLWLTYNEQFF. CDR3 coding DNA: TGTGCCAGCAGCTTTCTATGGTTAACCTACAATGAGCAGTTCTTC.

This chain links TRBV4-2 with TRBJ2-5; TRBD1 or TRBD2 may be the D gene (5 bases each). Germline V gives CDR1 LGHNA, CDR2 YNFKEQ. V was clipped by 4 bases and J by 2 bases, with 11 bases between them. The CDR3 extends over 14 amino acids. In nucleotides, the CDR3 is TGTGCCAGCAGCCCGGGACGGATGCAAGAGACCCAGTACTTC. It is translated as CASSPGRMQETQYF.

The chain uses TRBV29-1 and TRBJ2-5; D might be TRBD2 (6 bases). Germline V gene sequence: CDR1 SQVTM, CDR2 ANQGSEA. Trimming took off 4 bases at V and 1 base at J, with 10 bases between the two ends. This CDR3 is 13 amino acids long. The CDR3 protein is CSVGAGLQETQYF. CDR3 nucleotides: TGCAGCGTTGGGGCGGGACTCCAAGAGACCCAGTACTTC. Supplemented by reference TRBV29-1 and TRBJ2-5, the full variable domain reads SAVISQKPSRDICQRGTSLTIQCQVDSQVTMMFWYRQQPGQSLTLIATANQGSEATYESGFVIDKFPISRPNLTFSTLTVSNMSPEDSSIYLCSVGAGLQETQYFGPGTRLLVL.

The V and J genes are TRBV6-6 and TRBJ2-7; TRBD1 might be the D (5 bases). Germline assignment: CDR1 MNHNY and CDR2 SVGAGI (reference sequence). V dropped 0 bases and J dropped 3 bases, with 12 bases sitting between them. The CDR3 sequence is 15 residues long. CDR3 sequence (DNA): TGTGCCAGCAGTTACTCGGGGCCAGAGGTCTACGAGCAGTACTTC. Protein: CASSYSGPEVYEQYF.

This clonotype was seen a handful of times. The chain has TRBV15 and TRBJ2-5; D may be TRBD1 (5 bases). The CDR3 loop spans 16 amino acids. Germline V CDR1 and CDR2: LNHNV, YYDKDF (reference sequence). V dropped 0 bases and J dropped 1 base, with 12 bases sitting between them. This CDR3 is CATSREYSGFQETQYF. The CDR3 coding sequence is TGTGCCACCAGCAGAGAATACTCAGGGTTCCAAGAGACCCAGTACTTC. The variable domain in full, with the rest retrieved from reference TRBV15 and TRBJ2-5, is DAMVIQNPRYQVTQFGKPVTLSCSQTLNHNVMYWYQQKSSQAPKLLFHYYDKDFNNEADTPDNFQSRRPNTSFCFLDIRSPGLGDTAMYLCATSREYSGFQETQYFGPGTRLLVL.

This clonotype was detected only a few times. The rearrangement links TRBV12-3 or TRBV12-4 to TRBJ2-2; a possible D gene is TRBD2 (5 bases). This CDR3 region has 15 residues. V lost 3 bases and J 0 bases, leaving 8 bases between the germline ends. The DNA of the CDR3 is TGTGCCAGCAGTTTTAGAGGGCCGAACACCGGGGAGCTGTTTTTT. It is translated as CASSFRGPNTGELFF.

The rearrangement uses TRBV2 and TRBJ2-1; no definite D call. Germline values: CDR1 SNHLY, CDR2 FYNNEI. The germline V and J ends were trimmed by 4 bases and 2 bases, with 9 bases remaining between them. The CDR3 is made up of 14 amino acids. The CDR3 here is CASSGQRPYNEQFF. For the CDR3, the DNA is TGTGCCAGCAGTGGGCAGAGACCCTACAATGAGCAGTTCTTC.

DNA of the CDR3: TGCGCCAGCAGCTTGGGACTAGATCCTGAAGCTTTCTTT. Protein product: CASSLGLDPEAFF. The rearrangement links TRBV5-1 to TRBJ1-1; D is unresolved. Germline assignment: CDR1 SGHRS and CDR2 YFSETQ. V was shortened by 0 bases and J by 6 bases, with 9 bases between the two germline ends. The CDR3 loop spans 13 amino acids.

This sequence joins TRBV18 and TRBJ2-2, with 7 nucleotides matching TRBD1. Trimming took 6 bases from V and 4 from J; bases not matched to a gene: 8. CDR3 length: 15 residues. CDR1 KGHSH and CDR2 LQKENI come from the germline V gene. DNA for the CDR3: TGTGCCAGCTCGGGACAGAGCCCCAGCACCGGGGAGCTGTTTTTT. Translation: CASSGQSPSTGELFF.

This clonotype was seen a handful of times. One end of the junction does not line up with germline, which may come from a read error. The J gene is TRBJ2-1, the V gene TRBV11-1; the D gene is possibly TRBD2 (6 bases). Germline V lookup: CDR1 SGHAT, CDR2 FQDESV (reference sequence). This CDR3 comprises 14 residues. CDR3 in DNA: TGTGCCAGCAGCCTAGCGAATCGGTACAATGAGCAGTTCTTC. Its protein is CASSLANRYNEQFF.

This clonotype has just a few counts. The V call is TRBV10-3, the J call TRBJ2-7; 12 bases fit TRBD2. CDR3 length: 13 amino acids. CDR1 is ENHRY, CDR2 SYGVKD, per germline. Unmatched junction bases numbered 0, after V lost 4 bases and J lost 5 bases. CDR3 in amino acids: CAISGTSGNEQYF. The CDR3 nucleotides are TGTGCCATCAGTGGGACTAGCGGGAACGAGCAGTACTTC.

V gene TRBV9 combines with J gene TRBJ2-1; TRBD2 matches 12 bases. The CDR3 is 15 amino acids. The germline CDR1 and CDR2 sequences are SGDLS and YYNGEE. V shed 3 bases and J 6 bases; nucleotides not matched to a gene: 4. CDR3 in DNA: TGTGCCAGCAGCGCCCCTAGCGGGGGGGCCAATGAGCAGTTCTTC. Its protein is CASSAPSGGANEQFF.

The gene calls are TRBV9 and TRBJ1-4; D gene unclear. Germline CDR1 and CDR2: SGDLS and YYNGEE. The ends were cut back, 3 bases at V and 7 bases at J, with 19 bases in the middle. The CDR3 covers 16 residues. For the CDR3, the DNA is TGTGCCAGCAGCGCCCAAACGGGAGACACGGGTGAAAAACTGTTTTTT. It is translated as CASSAQTGDTGEKLFF.

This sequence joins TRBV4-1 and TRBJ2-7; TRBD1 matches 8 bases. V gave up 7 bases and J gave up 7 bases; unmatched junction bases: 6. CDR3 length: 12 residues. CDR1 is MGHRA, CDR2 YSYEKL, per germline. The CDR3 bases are TGCGCCAGCAACCAGGGGGCGGGGGAGCAGTACTTC. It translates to CASNQGAGEQYF.

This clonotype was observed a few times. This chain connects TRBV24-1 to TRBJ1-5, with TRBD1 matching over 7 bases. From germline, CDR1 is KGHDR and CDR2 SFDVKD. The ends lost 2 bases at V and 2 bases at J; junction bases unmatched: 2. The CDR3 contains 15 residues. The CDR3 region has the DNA TGTGCCACCAGTGATTCCGGGACAGGCAATCAGCCCCAGCATTTT. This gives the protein CATSDSGTGNQPQHF.